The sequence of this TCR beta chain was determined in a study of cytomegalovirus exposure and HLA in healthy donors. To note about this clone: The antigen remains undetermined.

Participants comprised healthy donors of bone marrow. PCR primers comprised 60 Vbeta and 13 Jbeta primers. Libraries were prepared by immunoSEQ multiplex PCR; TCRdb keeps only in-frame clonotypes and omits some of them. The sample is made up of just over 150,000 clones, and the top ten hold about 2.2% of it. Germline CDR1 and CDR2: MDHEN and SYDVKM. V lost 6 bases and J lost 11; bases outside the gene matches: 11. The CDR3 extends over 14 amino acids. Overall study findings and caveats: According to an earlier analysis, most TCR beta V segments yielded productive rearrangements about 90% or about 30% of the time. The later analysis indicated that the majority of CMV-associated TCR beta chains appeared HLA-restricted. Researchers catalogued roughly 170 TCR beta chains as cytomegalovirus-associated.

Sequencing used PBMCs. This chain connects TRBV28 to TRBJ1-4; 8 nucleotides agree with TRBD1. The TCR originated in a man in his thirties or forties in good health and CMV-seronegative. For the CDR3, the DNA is TGTGCCAGCAGAATTGGACAGGGTCCCAGGAAACTGTTTTTT. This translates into CASRIGQGPRKLFF.